The next 11 T cell receptor beta chains were all read from a single sample in a study of CD8+CD57+ T cells in acquired aplastic anemia. The template used for profiling TCR beta VDJ and CDR3 was genomic DNA. TCRdb recomputed calls from the reads with MiXCR, one row per CDR3 protein. The sample holds under 250,000 distinct CDR3 sequences, 34% seen once. The source material was sorted CD4+, CD8+, or CD8+CD57+ T cells (not recorded which) from PBMCs. Receptor source: a human donor in good health, serving as a control.

This clonotype was detected many times. Written as DNA, the CDR3 is TGTGCCAGCAGCCGGGACGGGAACTACGAGCAGTACTTC. This sequence encodes CASSRDGNYEQYF. The rearrangement joins TRBV7-8 to TRBJ2-7; tentatively, D is TRBD1 or TRBD2 (5 bases each). V was shortened by 5 bases and J by 3 bases, with 11 bases between the two germline ends. The CDR3 totals 13 residues. The germline gives CDR1 SGHVS, CDR2 FQNEAQ.

The chain has TRBV30 and TRBJ1-6; TRBD1 is a possible D gene (5 bases). Germline-derived CDR1 and CDR2 are GTSNPN and SVGIG (reference sequence). This CDR3 has 14 residues. The V and J ends lost 8 bases and 7 bases respectively, with 18 bases between them. In DNA, the CDR3 is TGTGCCGGAAGCGGGCAGGGTGGGAATTCACCCCTCCACTTT. Its translation: CAGSGQGGNSPLHF.

This sequence joins TRBV18 and TRBJ1-5; D is unresolved. CDR1 is KGHSH, CDR2 LQKENI, per germline. The V end lost 0 bases, the J end lost 3 bases, and 9 bases lay between the germline ends. This CDR3 spans 15 amino acids. This CDR3 is CASSPPGTNNQPQHF. CDR3 DNA sequence: TGTGCCAGCTCACCACCGGGAACAAACAATCAGCCCCAGCATTTT.

The chain employs TRBV2 and TRBJ2-2; 7 nucleotides line up with TRBD2. The CDR3 spans 14 residues. The V gene's germline CDR1 is SNHLY and CDR2 FYNNEI. Germline trimming cut 5 bases from V and 7 bases from J; bases unmatched to any gene: 7. The CDR3 bases are TGTGCCAGCAGTCCGGCGGGGGAAGTCGGGGAGCTGTTTTTT. Its protein is CASSPAGEVGELFF.

The V and J genes are TRBV24-1 and TRBJ1-5, with a tentative D call TRBD1 (5 bases). From germline, CDR1 is KGHDR and CDR2 SFDVKD. Trimming removed 2 bases at V and 2 bases at J, with 9 bases between. The CDR3 runs 15 residues. CDR3: CATSDSPTGNQPQHF. CDR3 in DNA: TGTGCCACCAGTGATTCCCCGACAGGCAATCAGCCCCAGCATTTT.

Worth noting for this clonotype: Given a much more abundant clone one base away, this may be a read error. The J gene is TRBJ1-3, the V gene TRBV7-2; perhaps TRBD1 as D (6 bases). The CDR3 covers 15 residues. The germline gives CDR1 SGHTA, CDR2 FQGNSA. CDR3 amino acids: CASSTTGTTGNTICF. CDR3 bases: TGTGCCAGCAGCACGACCGGGACAACTGGAAACACCATATGTTTT.

Details on this clonotype: A much larger clone differs by one base, so this may be a read error. This chain connects TRBV29-1 to TRBJ2-7, with 9 bases matching TRBD1. The CDR3 extends over 16 amino acids. Trimming removed 6 bases from V and 5 bases from J; junction bases left unmatched: 17. CDR1 and CDR2 (germline): SQVTM, ANQGSEA. In DNA form, the CDR3 reads TGCAGCGTCGGAGGGATACGGACAGGGGACATCGACGAGCAGTACTTC. Translation gives CSVGGIRTGDIDEQYF.

This clonotype occurred many times. The rearrangement uses TRBV24-1 and TRBJ1-2; D may be TRBD1 (6 bases). There are 14 residues in the CDR3. Germline V CDR1 and CDR2: KGHDR, SFDVKD. The V and J ends lost 1 base and 7 bases respectively, with 12 bases between them. The CDR3 sequence is CATSDFSGARGYTF. The CDR3 DNA follows: TGTGCCACCAGTGATTTTTCGGGGGCGCGTGGCTACACCTTC.

This clonotype has just a few counts. The chain is built from TRBV7-8 and TRBJ2-7, with TRBD2 identical over 7 bases. The germline V gene encodes CDR1 SGHVS and CDR2 FQNEAQ. The CDR3 totals 12 residues. The ends lost 9 bases at V and 6 bases at J; junction bases unmatched: 8. In DNA, the CDR3 is TGTGCCAGTAGCCACCGCGGGGGCGAGCAGTACTTC. This gives the protein CASSHRGGEQYF.

This clonotype was seen many times. The V gene is TRBV7-3, the J gene TRBJ1-3, with D hard to call. Germline values: CDR1 SGHTA, CDR2 FQGTGA. This CDR3 has 13 amino acids. Trimming pared 3 bases from V and 8 bases from J, leaving 11 bases between. The CDR3 sequence: CASSFSPGDTIYF. In DNA form, the CDR3 reads TGTGCCAGCAGCTTTTCTCCTGGGGACACCATATATTTT.

This clonotype was detected many times. V is TRBV25-1 and J is TRBJ2-1; 9 bases agree with TRBD1. The CDR3 consists of 15 residues. Germline trimming cut 2 bases from V and 12 bases from J; bases unmatched to any gene: 11. Germline V lookup: CDR1 MGHDK, CDR2 SYGVNS. Here the CDR3 reads CASSEGRTGANRQFF. CDR3 DNA: TGTGCCAGCAGTGAAGGGAGGACAGGGGCGAATCGGCAGTTCTTC.